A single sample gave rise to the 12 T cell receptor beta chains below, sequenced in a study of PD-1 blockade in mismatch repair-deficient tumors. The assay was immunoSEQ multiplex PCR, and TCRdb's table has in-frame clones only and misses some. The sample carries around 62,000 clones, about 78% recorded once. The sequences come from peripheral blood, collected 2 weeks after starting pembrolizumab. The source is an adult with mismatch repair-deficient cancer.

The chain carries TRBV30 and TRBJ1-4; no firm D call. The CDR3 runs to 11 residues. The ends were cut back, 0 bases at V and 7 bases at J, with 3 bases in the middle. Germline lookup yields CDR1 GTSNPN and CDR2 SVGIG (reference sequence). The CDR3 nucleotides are TGTGCCTGGAGTGTTAGTGAAAAACTGTTTTTT. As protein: CAWSVSEKLFF.

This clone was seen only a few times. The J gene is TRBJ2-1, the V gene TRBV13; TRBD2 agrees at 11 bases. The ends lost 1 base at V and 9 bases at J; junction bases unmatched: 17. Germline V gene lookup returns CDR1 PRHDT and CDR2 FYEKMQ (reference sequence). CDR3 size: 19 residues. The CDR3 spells CASSLEVLAGAEGWGEQFF. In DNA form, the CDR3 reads TGTGCCAGCAGCTTAGAGGTACTAGCGGGAGCGGAAGGCTGGGGTGAGCAGTTCTTC.

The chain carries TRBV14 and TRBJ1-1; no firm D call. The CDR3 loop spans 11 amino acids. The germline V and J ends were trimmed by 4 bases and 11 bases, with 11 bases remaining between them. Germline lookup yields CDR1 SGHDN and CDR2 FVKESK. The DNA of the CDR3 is TGTGCCAGCAGCCGATCCGGAGGGGCTTTCTTT. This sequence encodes CASSRSGGAFF.

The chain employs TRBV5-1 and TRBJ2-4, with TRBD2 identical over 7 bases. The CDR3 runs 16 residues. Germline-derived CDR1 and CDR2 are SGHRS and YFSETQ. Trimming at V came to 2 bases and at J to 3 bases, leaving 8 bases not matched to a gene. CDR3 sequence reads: CASSFFPSGNKNIQYF. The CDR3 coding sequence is TGCGCCAGCAGCTTCTTCCCTAGCGGAAACAAAAACATTCAGTACTTC.

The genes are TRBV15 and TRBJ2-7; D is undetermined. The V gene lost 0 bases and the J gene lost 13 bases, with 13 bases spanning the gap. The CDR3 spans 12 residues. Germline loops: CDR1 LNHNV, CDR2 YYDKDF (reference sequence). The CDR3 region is CATSREDGDLYF. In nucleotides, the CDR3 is TGTGCCACCAGCAGAGAAGACGGTGATTTATACTTC.

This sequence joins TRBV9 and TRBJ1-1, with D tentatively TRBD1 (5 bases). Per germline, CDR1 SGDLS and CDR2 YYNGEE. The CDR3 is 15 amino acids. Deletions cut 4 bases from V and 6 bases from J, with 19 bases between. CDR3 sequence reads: CASSPFGGGVAEAFF. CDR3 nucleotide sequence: TGTGCCAGCAGCCCCTTCGGGGGAGGCGTGGCTGAAGCTTTCTTT.

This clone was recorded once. CDR3 DNA sequence: TGTGCCAGCAGCTCTCTCCGACGCAGGGGAGCTAGCGGGACCACGAGGCAGTATTTT. This gives the protein CASSSLRRRGASGTTRQYF. The rearrangement uses TRBV11-1 and TRBJ2-3; 9 bases are a match to TRBD2. CDR1 and CDR2 (germline): SGHAT, FQDESV (reference sequence). The CDR3 sequence is 19 residues long. The V segment lost 4 bases and the J segment 11 bases; nucleotides outside the gene matches: 25.

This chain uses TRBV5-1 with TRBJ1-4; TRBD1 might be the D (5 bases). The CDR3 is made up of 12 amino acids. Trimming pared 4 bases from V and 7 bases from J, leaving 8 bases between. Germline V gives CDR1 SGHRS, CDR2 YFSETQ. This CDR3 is CASSPQGEKLFF. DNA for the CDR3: TGCGCCAGCAGCCCGCAGGGTGAAAAACTGTTTTTT.

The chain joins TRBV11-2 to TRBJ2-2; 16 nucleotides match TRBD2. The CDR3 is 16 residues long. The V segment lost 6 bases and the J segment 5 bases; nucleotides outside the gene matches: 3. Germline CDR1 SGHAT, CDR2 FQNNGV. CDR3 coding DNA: TGTGCCAGCAGGGGGACTAGCGGGAGGGGGACCGGGGAGCTGTTTTTT. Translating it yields CASRGTSGRGTGELFF.

For the CDR3, the DNA is TGTGCCAGCAGTAGCCAGGGAAGAGTAGCAGATACGCAGTATTTT. Encoded protein: CASSSQGRVADTQYF. The chain carries TRBV28 and TRBJ2-3; possible D gene TRBD1, 5 bases. Germline CDR1 is MDHEN and CDR2 is SYDVKM. The ends were cut back, 5 bases at V and 4 bases at J, with 16 bases in the middle. The length of the CDR3 is 15 residues. Variable domain in full (rest from reference TRBV28 and TRBJ2-3): DVKVTQSSRYLVKRTGEKVFLECVQDMDHENMFWYRQDPGLGLRLIYFSYDVKMKEKGDIPEGYSVSREKKERFSLILESASTNQTSMYLCASSSQGRVADTQYFGPGTRLTVL.

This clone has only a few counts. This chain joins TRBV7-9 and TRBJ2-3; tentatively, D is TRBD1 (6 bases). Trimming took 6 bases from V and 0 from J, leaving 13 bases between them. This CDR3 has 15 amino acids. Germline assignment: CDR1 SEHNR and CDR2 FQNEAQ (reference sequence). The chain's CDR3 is CASSDRLHSTDTQYF. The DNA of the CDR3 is TGTGCCAGCAGTGACAGGCTCCATAGCACAGATACGCAGTATTTT. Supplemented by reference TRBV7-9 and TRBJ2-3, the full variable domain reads DTGVSQNPRHKITKRGQNVTFRCDPISEHNRLYWYRQTLGQGPEFLTYFQNEAQLEKSRLLSDRFSAERPKGSFSTLEIQRTEQGDSAMYLCASSDRLHSTDTQYFGPGTRLTVL.

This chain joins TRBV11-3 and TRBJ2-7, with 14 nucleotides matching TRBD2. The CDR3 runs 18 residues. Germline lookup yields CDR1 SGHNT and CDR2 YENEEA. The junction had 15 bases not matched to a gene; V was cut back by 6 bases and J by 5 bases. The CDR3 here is CASRAGTSGSADRDEQYF. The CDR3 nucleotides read TGTGCCAGCAGGGCCGGGACTAGCGGGAGCGCCGACCGGGACGAGCAGTACTTC.